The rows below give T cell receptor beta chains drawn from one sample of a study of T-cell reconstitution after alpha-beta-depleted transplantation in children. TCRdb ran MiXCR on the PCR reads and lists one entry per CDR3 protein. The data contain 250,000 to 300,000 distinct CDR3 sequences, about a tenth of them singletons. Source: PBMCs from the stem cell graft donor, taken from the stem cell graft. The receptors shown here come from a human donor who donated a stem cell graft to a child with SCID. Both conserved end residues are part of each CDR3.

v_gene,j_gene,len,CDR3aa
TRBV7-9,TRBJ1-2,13,CASSGQGDYGYTF
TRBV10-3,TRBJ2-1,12,CAISQGPNEQFF
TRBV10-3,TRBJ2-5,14,CAISEVSLRETQYF
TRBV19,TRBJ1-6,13,CATHGPHNSPLHF
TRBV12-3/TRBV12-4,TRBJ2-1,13,CASSLRGGDEQFF
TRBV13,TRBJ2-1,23,CASSLGTGGPGKRDSSSYNEQFF
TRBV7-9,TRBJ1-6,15,CASSLMEGDSSPLHF
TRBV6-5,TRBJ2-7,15,CASSYWGQGRDEQYF
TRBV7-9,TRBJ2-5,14,CASSSGRTPETQYF
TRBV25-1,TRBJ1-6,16,CASSPTGGAYNSPLHF
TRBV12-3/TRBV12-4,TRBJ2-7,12,CASTAVPYEQYF
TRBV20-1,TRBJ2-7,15,CSATGTSGGSYEQYF
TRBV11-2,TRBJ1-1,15,CASSPREGTNTEAFF
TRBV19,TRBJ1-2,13,CASTGQGFYGYTF
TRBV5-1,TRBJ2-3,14,CASIQDSTTDTQYF
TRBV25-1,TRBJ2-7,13,CASYDRGSYEQYF